This T cell receptor beta chain was retrieved from a study of patients and donors after allogeneic stem cell transplantation. TCRdb reprocessed the RT-PCR reads with MiXCR, giving one entry per CDR3 protein. Of about 960,000 distinct CDR3 sequences in the sample, more than 15% were seen once. This clonotype was obtained from a human donor who was either an allogeneic HSCT recipient or a stem cell or donor lymphocyte infusion donor (not recorded which). It is not recorded whose cells these are; they may come from a transplant donor. The specimen sequenced was blood, either unsorted or a sorted T cell fraction (not recorded which).

DNA of the CDR3: TGTGCCAGCAGCGGGGACAGTTACTATGGCTACACCTTC. Protein sequence: CASSGDSYYGYTF. The chain uses TRBV13 and TRBJ1-2; TRBD1 aligns across 7 bases. This CDR3 contains 13 residues. CDR1 and CDR2 (germline): PRHDT, FYEKMQ (reference sequence). Unmatched junction bases numbered 3, after V lost 5 bases and J lost 3 bases. The whole variable domain, remainder taken from reference TRBV13 and TRBJ1-2, is AAGVIQSPRHLIKEKRETATLKCYPIPRHDTVYWYQQGPGQDPQFLISFYEKMQSDKGSIPDRFSAQQFSDYHSELNMSSLELGDSALYFCASSGDSYYGYTFGSGTRLTVV.